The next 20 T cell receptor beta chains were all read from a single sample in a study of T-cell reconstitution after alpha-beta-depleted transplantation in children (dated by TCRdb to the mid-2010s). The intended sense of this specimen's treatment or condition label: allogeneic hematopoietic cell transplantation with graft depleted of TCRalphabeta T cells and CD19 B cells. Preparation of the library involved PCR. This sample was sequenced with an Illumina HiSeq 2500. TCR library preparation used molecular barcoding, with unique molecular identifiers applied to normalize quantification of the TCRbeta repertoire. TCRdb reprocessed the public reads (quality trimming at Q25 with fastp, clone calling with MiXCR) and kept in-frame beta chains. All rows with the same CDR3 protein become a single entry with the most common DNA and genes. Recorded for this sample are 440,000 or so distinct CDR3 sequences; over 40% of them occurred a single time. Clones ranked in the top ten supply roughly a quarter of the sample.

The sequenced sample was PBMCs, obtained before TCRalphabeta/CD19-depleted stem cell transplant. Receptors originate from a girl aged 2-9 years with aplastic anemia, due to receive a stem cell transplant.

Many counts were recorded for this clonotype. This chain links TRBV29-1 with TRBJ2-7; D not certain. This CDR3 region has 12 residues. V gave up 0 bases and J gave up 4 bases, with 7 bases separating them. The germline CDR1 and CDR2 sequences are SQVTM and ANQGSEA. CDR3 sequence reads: CSVEDARYEQYF. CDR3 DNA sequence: TGCAGCGTTGAAGATGCCCGTTACGAGCAGTACTTC.

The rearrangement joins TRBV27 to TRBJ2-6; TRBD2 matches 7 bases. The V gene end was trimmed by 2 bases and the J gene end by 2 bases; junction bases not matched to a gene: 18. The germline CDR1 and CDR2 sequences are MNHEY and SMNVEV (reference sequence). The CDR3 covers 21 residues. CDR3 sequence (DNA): TGTGCCAGCAGTTTACCGGCAACTTTTCTCGGGAGGACCCCTGGGGCCAACGTCCTGACTTTC. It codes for CASSLPATFLGRTPGANVLTF.

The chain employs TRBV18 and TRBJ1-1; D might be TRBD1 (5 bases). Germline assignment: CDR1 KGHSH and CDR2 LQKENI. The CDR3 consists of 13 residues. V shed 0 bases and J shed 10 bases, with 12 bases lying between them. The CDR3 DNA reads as TGTGCCAGCTCACCACCGCAGGGAATAATAGCTTTCTTT. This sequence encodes CASSPPQGIIAFF.

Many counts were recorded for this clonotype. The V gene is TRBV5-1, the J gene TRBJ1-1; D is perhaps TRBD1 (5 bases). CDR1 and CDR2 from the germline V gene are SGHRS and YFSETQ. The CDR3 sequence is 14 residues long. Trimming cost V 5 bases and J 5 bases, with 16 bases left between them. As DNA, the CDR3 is TGCGCCAGCAGTCGCGACAGTACTGGAACTGAAGCTTTCTTT. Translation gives CASSRDSTGTEAFF.

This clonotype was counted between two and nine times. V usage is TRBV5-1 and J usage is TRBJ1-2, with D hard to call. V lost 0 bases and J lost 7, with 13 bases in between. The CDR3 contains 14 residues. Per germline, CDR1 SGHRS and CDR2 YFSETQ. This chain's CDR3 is CASSLATEQTGYTF. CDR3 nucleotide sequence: TGCGCCAGCAGCTTGGCAACAGAACAAACTGGCTACACCTTC.

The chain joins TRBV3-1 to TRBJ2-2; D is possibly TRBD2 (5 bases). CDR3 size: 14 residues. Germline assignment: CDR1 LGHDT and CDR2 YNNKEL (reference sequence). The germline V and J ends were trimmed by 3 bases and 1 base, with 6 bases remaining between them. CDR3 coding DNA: TGTGCCAGCAGCCAGGACTGGAACACCGGGGAGCTGTTTTTT. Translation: CASSQDWNTGELFF. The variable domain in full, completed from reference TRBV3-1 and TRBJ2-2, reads DTAVSQTPKYLVTQMGNDKSIKCEQNLGHDTMYWYKQDSKKFLKIMFSYNNKELIINETVPNRFSPKSPDKAHLNLHINSLELGDSAVYFCASSQDWNTGELFFGEGSRLTVL.

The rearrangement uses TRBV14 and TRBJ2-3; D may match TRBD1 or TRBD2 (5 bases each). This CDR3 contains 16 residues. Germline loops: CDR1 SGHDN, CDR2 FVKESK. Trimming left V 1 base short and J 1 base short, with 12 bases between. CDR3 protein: CASSQATAGGTDTQYF. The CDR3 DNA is TGTGCCAGCAGCCAAGCGACAGCCGGGGGCACAGATACGCAGTATTTT.

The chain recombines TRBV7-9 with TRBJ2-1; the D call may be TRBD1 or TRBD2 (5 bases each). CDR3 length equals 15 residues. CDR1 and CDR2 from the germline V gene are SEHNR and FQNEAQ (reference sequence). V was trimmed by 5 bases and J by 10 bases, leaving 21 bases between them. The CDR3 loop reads CASSRSGTVESEQFF. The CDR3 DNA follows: TGTGCCAGCAGCCGGAGTGGGACGGTAGAATCCGAGCAGTTCTTC.

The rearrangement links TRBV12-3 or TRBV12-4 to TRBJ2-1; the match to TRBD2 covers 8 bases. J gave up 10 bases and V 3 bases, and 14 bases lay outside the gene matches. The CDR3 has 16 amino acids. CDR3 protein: CASSFRWRGDRLEQFF. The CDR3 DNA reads TGTGCCAGCAGTTTTCGTTGGCGGGGGGATCGATTGGAGCAGTTCTTC.

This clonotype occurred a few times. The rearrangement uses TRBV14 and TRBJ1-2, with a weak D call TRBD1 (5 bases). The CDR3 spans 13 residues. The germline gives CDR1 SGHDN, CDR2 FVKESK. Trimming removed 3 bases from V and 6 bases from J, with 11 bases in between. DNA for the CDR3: TGTGCCAGCAGCCAGCGGCAGGGCGATGGCTACACCTTC. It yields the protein CASSQRQGDGYTF.

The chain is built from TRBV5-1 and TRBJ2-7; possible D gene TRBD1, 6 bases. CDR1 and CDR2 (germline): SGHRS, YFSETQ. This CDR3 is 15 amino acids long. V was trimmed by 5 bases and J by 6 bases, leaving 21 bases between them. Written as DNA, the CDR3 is TGCGCCAGCAGATTTACTTCCGGGACATTCTCCGAGCAGTACTTC. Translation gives CASRFTSGTFSEQYF.

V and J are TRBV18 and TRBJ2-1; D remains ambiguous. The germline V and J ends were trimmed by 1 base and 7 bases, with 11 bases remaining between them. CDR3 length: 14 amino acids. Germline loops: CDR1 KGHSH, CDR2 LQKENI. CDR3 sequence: CASSPRQVVNEQFF. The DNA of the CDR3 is TGTGCCAGCTCACCACGGCAGGTGGTGAATGAGCAGTTCTTC. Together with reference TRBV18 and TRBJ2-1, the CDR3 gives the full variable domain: NAGVMQNPRHLVRRRGQEARLRCSPMKGHSHVYWYRQLPEEGLKFMVYLQKENIIDESGMPKERFSAEFPKEGPSILRIQQVVRGDSAAYFCASSPRQVVNEQFFGPGTRLTVL.

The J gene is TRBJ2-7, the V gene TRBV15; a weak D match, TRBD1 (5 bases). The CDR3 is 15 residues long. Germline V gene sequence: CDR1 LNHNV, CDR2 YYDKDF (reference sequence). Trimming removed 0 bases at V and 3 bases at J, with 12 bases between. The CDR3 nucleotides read TGTGCCACCAGCAGAGACAGGGCCTCACTCTACGAGCAGTACTTC. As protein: CATSRDRASLYEQYF.

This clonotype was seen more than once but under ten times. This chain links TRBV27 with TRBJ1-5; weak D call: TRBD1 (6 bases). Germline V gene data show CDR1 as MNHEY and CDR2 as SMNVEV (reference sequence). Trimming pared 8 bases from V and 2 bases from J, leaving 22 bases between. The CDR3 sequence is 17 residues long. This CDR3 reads CASQAGVGGIRNQPQHF. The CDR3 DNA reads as TGTGCCAGCCAGGCCGGGGTAGGGGGGATACGCAATCAGCCCCAGCATTTT.

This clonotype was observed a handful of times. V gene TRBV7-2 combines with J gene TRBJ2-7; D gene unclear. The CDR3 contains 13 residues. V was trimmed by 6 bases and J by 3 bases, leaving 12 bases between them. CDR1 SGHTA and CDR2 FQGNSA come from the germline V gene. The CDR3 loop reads CASSWDLYYEQYF. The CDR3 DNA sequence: TGTGCCAGCAGTTGGGATTTATACTACGAGCAGTACTTC.

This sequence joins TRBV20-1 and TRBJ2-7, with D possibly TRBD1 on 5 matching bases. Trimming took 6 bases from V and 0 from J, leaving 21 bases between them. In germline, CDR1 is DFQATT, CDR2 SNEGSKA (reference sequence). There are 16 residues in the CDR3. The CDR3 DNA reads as TGCAGTGCCACTTGCAGGGAAGACCGATGCTCCTACGAGCAGTACTTC. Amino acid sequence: CSATCREDRCSYEQYF.

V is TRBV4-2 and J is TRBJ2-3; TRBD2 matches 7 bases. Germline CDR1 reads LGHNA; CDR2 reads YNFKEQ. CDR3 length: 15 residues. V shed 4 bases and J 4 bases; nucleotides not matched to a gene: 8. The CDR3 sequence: CASSPGLGRADTQYF. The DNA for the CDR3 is TGTGCCAGCAGCCCAGGACTAGGTCGGGCAGATACGCAGTATTTT.

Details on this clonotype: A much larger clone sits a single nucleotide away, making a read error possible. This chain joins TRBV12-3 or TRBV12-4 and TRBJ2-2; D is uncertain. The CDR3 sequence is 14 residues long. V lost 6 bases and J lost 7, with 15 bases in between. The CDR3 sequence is CASSRTRRIGELFF. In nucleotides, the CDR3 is TGTGCCAGCAGCAGGACCCGGCGGATCGGGGAGCTGTTTTTT.

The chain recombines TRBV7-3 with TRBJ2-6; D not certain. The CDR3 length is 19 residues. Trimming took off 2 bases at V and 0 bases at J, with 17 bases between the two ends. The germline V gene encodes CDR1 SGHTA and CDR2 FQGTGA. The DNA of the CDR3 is TGTGCCAGCAGCTTACAGATTTCACGGTTAAGCTCTGGGGCCAACGTCCTGACTTTC. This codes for CASSLQISRLSSGANVLTF.

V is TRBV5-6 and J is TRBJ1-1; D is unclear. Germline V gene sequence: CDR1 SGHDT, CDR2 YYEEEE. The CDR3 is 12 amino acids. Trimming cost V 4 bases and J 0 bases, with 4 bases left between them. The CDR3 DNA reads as TGTGCCAGCAGCAGTATGAACACTGAAGCTTTCTTT. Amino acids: CASSSMNTEAFF.